This T cell receptor beta chain was identified in a study of beta chain features in type 1 diabetes. Isolated RNA was reverse transcribed in full, so expressed TCRB transcripts were sequenced. Average reads for naive, central memory and regulatory T cell samples were about 3.7 million. Libraries were prepared by immunoSEQ multiplex PCR; TCRdb keeps only in-frame clonotypes and omits some of them. The top ten hold 2.2% of the sample, which has around 58,000 clones, about 60% seen once. The CDR3 consists of 15 residues. V lost 8 bases and J lost 0, with 13 bases in between. Germline CDR1 MNHEY, CDR2 SVGAGI. Blood was drawn once from each donor into heparinised tubes. The draws averaged roughly 120 mL. CD45RO/CCR7/CD25/CD127/CD95/CD27 separated CD4+ naive, central memory, regulatory and stem cell-like memory cells by sorting.

The chain recombines TRBV6-5 with TRBJ1-4; D is possibly TRBD1 (5 bases). The clonotype was recovered from a woman aged 18-29 years in good health. Sequencing used Tregs from blood. The chain's CDR3 is CASGAGPATNEKLFF. CDR3 coding DNA: TGTGCCAGCGGAGCGGGACCAGCAACTAATGAAAAACTGTTTTTT.